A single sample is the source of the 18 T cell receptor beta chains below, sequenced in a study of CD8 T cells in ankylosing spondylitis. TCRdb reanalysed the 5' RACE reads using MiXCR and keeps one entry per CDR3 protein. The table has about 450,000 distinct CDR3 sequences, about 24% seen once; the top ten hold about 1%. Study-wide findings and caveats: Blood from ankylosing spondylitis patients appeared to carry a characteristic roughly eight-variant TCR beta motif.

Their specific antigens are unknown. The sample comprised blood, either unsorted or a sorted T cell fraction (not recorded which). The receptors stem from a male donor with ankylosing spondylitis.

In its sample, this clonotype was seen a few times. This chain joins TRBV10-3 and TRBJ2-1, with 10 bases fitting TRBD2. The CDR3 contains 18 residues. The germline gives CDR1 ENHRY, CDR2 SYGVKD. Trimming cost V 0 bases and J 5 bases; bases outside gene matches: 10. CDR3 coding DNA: TGTGCCATCAGTGAGTCGACTCAAAGGCTAGCGGGAGACAATGAGCAGTTCTTC. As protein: CAISESTQRLAGDNEQFF.

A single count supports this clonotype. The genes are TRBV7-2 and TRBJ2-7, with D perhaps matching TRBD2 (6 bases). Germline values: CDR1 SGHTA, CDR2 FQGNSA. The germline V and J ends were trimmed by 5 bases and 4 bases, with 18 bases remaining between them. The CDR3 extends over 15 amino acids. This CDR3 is CASSQAGTQKYEQYF. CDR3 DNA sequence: TGTGCCAGCAGCCAGGCCGGGACTCAGAAATACGAGCAGTACTTC.

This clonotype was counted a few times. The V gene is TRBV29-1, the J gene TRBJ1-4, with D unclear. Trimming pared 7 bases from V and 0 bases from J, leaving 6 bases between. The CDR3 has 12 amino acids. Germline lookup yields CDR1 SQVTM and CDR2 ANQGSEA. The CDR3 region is CSAGSTNEKLFF. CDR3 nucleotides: TGCAGCGCTGGCTCAACTAATGAAAAACTGTTTTTT. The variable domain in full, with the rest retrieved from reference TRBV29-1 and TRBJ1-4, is SAVISQKPSRDICQRGTSLTIQCQVDSQVTMMFWYRQQPGQSLTLIATANQGSEATYESGFVIDKFPISRPNLTFSTLTVSNMSPEDSSIYLCSAGSTNEKLFFGSGTQLSVL.

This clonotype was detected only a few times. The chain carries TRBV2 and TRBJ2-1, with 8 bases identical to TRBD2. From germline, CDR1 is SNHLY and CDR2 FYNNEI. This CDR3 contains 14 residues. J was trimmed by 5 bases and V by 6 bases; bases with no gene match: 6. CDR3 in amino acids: CASRSGSRDNEQFF. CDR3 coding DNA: TGTGCCAGCAGGAGCGGGAGCCGGGACAATGAGCAGTTCTTC.

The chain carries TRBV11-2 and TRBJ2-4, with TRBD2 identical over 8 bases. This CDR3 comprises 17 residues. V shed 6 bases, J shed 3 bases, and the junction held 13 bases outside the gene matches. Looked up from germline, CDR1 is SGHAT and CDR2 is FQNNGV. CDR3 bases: TGTGCCAGCAGTTCTCTCGGAGCGGGAGAGGGCAAAAACATTCAGTACTTC. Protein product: CASSSLGAGEGKNIQYF.

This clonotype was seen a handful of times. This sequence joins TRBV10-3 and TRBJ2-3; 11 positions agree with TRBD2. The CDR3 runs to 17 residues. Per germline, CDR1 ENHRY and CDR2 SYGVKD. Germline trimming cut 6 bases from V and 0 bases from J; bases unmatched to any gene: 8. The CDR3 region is CAIRTGLAETSTDTQYF. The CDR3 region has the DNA TGTGCCATCAGGACGGGACTAGCGGAAACTAGCACAGATACGCAGTATTTT.

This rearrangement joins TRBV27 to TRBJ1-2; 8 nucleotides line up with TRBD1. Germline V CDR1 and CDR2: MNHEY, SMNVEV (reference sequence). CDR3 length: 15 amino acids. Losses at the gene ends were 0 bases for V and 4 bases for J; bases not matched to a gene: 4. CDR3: CASSLSGRGLYGYTF. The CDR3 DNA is TGTGCCAGCAGTTTATCGGGCAGGGGGCTCTATGGCTACACCTTC.

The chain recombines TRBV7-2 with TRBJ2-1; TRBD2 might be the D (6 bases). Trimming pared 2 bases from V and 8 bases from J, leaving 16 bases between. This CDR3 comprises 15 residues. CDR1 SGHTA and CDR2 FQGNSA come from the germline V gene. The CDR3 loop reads CASSLYGSSGYEQFF. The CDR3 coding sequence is TGTGCCAGCAGCTTATACGGGAGTAGCGGATATGAGCAGTTCTTC.

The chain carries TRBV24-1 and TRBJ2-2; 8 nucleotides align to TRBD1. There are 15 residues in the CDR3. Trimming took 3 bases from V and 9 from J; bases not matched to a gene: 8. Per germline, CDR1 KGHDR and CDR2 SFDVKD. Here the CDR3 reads CATSDPGQGSWELFF. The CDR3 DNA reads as TGTGCCACCAGTGATCCAGGACAGGGCTCATGGGAGCTGTTTTTT.

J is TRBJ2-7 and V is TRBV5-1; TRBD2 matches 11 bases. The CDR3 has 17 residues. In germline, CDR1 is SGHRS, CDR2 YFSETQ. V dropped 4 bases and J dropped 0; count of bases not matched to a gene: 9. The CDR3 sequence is CASSMTAGTSGSYEQYF. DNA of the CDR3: TGCGCCAGCAGCATGACGGCCGGGACTAGCGGCTCCTACGAGCAGTACTTC.

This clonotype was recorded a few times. In DNA, the CDR3 is TGTGCCAGCAGCCAGAGCGGGAGGAGGGAGACCCAGTACTTC. It encodes CASSQSGRRETQYF. This chain links TRBV3-1 with TRBJ2-5, with TRBD2 matching 9 bases. The germline V gene has CDR1 LGHDT and CDR2 YNNKEL (reference sequence). The CDR3 runs to 14 residues. J gave up 5 bases and V 3 bases, and 4 bases lay outside the gene matches.

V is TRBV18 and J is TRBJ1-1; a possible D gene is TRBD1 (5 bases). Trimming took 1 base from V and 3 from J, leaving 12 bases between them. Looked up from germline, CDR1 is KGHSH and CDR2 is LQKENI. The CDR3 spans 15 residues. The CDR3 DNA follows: TGTGCCAGCTCACCACGGGGGGTGTCGGACACTGAAGCTTTCTTT. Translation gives CASSPRGVSDTEAFF.

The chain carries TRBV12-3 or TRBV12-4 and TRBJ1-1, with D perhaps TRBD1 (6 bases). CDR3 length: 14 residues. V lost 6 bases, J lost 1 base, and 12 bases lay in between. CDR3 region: CASSQGHQNTEAFF. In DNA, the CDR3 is TGTGCCAGCAGCCAGGGACACCAGAACACTGAAGCTTTCTTT.

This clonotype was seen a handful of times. The CDR3 DNA is TGTGCCAGCATGGGGACTAGCAGGAACACCGGGGAGCTGTTTTTT. Its protein product is CASMGTSRNTGELFF. The rearrangement uses TRBV2 and TRBJ2-2; TRBD2 aligns across 9 bases. There are 15 residues in the CDR3. The germline gives CDR1 SNHLY, CDR2 FYNNEI. V gave up 7 bases and J gave up 1 base; unmatched junction bases: 4.

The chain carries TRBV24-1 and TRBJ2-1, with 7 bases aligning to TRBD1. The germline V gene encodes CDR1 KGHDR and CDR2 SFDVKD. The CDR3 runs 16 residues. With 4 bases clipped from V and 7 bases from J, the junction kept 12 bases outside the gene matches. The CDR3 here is CATSDSRTGTRNEQFF. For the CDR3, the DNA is TGTGCCACCAGTGACTCCAGGACAGGAACGCGGAATGAGCAGTTCTTC.

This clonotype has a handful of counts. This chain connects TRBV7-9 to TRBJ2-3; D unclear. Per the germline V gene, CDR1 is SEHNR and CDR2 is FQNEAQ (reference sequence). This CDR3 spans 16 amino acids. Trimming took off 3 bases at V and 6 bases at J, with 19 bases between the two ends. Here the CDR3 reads CASSFPKGSIRDTQYF. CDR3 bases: TGTGCCAGCAGCTTCCCGAAAGGAAGTATACGGGATACGCAGTATTTT.

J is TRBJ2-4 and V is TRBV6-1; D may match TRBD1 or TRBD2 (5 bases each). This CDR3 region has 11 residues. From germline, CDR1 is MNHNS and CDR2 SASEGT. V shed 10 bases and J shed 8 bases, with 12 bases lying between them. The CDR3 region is CATRGADIQYF. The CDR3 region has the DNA TGTGCCACCCGAGGGGCGGACATTCAGTACTTC.

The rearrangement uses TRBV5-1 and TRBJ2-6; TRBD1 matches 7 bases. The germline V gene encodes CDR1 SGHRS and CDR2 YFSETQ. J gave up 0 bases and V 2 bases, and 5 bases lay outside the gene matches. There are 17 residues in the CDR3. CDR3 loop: CASSFQPGGSGANVLTF. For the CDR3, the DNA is TGCGCCAGCAGCTTCCAACCAGGGGGCTCTGGGGCCAACGTCCTGACTTTC.